The 28 T cell receptor beta chains reported below all come from one sample, sequenced in a study of T-cell memory formation after mild COVID-19. One entry per CDR3 protein, called by TCRdb with MiXCR from the 5' RACE reads. The table has under 250,000 distinct CDR3 sequences, over 9% seen once. Material: PBMCs or a T cell subset sorted from them (not recorded which). The receptors were sampled from a man aged 18 to 30 who had mild COVID-19 (a few samples of this study predate the infection). Cell type and time point are not known.

The sample holds many counts of this clonotype. This chain uses TRBV6-2 or TRBV6-3 with TRBJ2-7, with 7 bases matching TRBD1. The length of the CDR3 is 12 residues. Trimming cost V 4 bases and J 3 bases; bases outside gene matches: 0. Germline V gives CDR1 MNHEY, CDR2 SVGEGT. As DNA, the CDR3 is TGTGCCAGCAGTTGGACAGGCTACGAGCAGTACTTC. As protein: CASSWTGYEQYF.

V is TRBV27 and J is TRBJ2-7; maybe TRBD2 (6 bases). The CDR3 has 15 amino acids. The ends were cut back, 5 bases at V and 2 bases at J, with 16 bases in the middle. CDR1 and CDR2 (germline): MNHEY, SMNVEV (reference sequence). The CDR3 DNA follows: TGTGCCAGCAGTCCCTCTGTCGGGGGTACCTACGAGCAGTACTTC. Its protein product is CASSPSVGGTYEQYF.

The table lists this clonotype with a count of one. The CDR3 DNA follows: TGTGCCATCACCGAGAGCAATGAGCAGTTCTTC. It translates to CAITESNEQFF. The V and J genes are TRBV10-3 and TRBJ2-1; D gene unclear. Germline V lookup: CDR1 ENHRY, CDR2 SYGVKD. Trimming removed 7 bases at V and 6 bases at J, with 7 bases between. The CDR3 length is 11 residues.

This clonotype has a handful of counts. V is TRBV20-1 and J is TRBJ2-7, with D unclear. V lost 1 base and J 2 bases, leaving 12 bases between the germline ends. The CDR3 contains 14 residues. Germline values: CDR1 DFQATT, CDR2 SNEGSKA (reference sequence). The CDR3, as DNA: TGCAGTGCTAGAGGGCCGGAGAACCCCTACGAGCAGTACGTC. It encodes CSARGPENPYEQYV.

This clonotype was picked up a small number of times. This sequence joins TRBV2 and TRBJ2-7; 9 bases align to TRBD1. V shed 8 bases and J 5 bases; nucleotides not matched to a gene: 10. This CDR3 contains 14 residues. Germline CDR1 reads SNHLY; CDR2 reads FYNNEI. The CDR3 reads CASLRDREYNEQYF. DNA for the CDR3: TGTGCCAGCTTAAGGGACAGGGAGTATAACGAGCAGTACTTC. Looking up the rest from reference TRBV2 and TRBJ2-7 gives the full variable domain: EPEVTQTPSHQVTQMGQEVILRCVPISNHLYFYWYRQILGQKVEFLVSFYNNEISEKSEIFDDQFSVERPDGSNFTLKIRSTKLEDSAMYFCASLRDREYNEQYFGPGTRLTVT.

This clonotype was counted only a few times. The chain joins TRBV20-1 to TRBJ2-3; D is possibly TRBD2 (6 bases). The germline V gene has CDR1 DFQATT and CDR2 SNEGSKA (reference sequence). The CDR3 is 15 residues long. The V end was cut by 2 bases, the J end by 6 bases, with 18 bases between. The CDR3 spells CSARPRGKTTDTQYF. CDR3 nucleotides: TGCAGTGCTAGACCGCGGGGCAAGACGACCGATACGCAGTATTTT.

The table lists this clonotype with many counts. The rearrangement uses TRBV7-3 and TRBJ1-1, with D maybe TRBD1 (5 bases). Germline CDR1 reads SGHTA; CDR2 reads FQGTGA. CDR3 length: 13 residues. Trimming removed 4 bases from V and 3 bases from J, with 9 bases in between. The CDR3 loop reads CASSWDRDTEAFF. The CDR3 DNA reads as TGTGCCAGCAGCTGGGACCGGGACACTGAAGCTTTCTTT.

The rearrangement joins TRBV5-1 to TRBJ1-2; TRBD1 aligns across 9 bases. The CDR3 contains 13 residues. The germline gives CDR1 SGHRS, CDR2 YFSETQ. J gave up 7 bases and V 4 bases, and 5 bases lay outside the gene matches. CDR3 loop: CASSRGQGPGYTF. DNA for the CDR3: TGCGCCAGCAGCCGGGGACAGGGACCTGGCTACACCTTC. Drawing the rest from reference TRBV5-1 and TRBJ1-2, the complete variable domain is KAGVTQTPRYLIKTRGQQVTLSCSPISGHRSVSWYQQTPGQGLQFLFEYFSETQRNKGNFPGRFSGRQFSNSRSEMNVSTLELGDSALYLCASSRGQGPGYTFGSGTRLTVV.

This clonotype was counted between two and nine times. The chain recombines TRBV12-3 or TRBV12-4 with TRBJ1-4; D remains ambiguous. This CDR3 region has 14 residues. V dropped 6 bases and J dropped 6 bases, with 14 bases sitting between them. The CDR3: CASRGWSGDEKLFF. The CDR3 DNA is TGTGCCAGCAGGGGGTGGTCGGGTGATGAAAAACTGTTTTTT.

This clonotype was counted ten times or more. The genes are TRBV4-1 and TRBJ2-7; D is uncertain. The CDR3 runs 13 residues. Trimming left V 3 bases short and J 5 bases short, with 11 bases between. The germline V gene has CDR1 MGHRA and CDR2 YSYEKL. As DNA, the CDR3 is TGCGCCAGCAGCCAGCTAGACGCGGACGAGCAGTACTTC. It is translated as CASSQLDADEQYF.

CDR3 region: CASSPGRGWETQYF. For the CDR3, the DNA is TGTGCCAGCAGTCCGGGGCGGGGCTGGGAGACCCAGTACTTC. This chain uses TRBV12-3 or TRBV12-4 with TRBJ2-5; possibly TRBD2 for D (6 bases). Trimming pared 5 bases from V and 5 bases from J, leaving 15 bases between. CDR3 size: 14 residues.

The chain joins TRBV7-2 to TRBJ1-2, with 8 bases identical to TRBD1. With 3 bases clipped from V and 4 bases from J, the junction kept 7 bases outside the gene matches. The germline V gene has CDR1 SGHTA and CDR2 FQGNSA. This CDR3 contains 15 residues. CDR3 region: CASSFGQGPTYGYTF. The CDR3 DNA sequence: TGTGCCAGCAGCTTTGGACAGGGCCCGACCTATGGCTACACCTTC.

The chain joins TRBV5-1 to TRBJ2-2; no clear D gene. V lost 4 bases and J lost 3, with 10 bases in between. Per the germline V gene, CDR1 is SGHRS and CDR2 is YFSETQ. The CDR3 has 14 amino acids. The chain's CDR3 is CASSLGSHTGELFF. The CDR3, as DNA: TGCGCCAGCAGCCTCGGGTCCCACACCGGGGAGCTGTTTTTT.

The chain has TRBV6-2 or TRBV6-3 and TRBJ1-2, with TRBD1 matching 8 bases. The CDR3 has 17 amino acids. CDR1 and CDR2 (germline): MNHEY, SVGEGT. With V trimmed by 3 bases and J by 4 bases, 13 bases remained unmatched. CDR3 nucleotide sequence: TGTGCCAGCAGTTATGCTCGAAAGGACAGGGTGATCTATGGCTACACCTTC. This gives the protein CASSYARKDRVIYGYTF.

This clonotype was recorded a few times. The chain is built from TRBV25-1 and TRBJ1-4; D is undetermined. This CDR3 is built from 17 residues. V lost 3 bases, J lost 4 bases, and 18 bases lay in between. Germline CDR1 MGHDK, CDR2 SYGVNS. The DNA of the CDR3 is TGTGCCAGCAGTGACTGGAGTTTCGGCAGTTATAATGAAAAACTGTTTTTT. Translation: CASSDWSFGSYNEKLFF.

This clonotype was detected only a few times. V and J are TRBV4-1 and TRBJ2-1; 8 bases line up with TRBD2. Trimming cost V 4 bases and J 6 bases; bases outside gene matches: 8. The CDR3 covers 15 residues. From germline, CDR1 is MGHRA and CDR2 YSYEKL. The CDR3 DNA reads TGCGCCAGCAGCCTTCTATGGGGGACTAGCAATGAGCAGTTCTTC. Its protein product is CASSLLWGTSNEQFF.

This clonotype was seen a few times. The rearrangement uses TRBV20-1 and TRBJ1-5; a possible D gene is TRBD1 (6 bases). Germline values: CDR1 DFQATT, CDR2 SNEGSKA (reference sequence). Trimming took 5 bases from V and 0 from J, leaving 14 bases between them. The CDR3 is 15 residues long. The CDR3 spells CSASGTPYSNQPQHF. Written as DNA, the CDR3 is TGCAGTGCTTCCGGGACACCCTATAGCAATCAGCCCCAGCATTTT.

CDR3 coding DNA: TGTGCCAGCAGTCAAAGACTAGCGGGGCACAATGAGCAGTTCTTC. This encodes CASSQRLAGHNEQFF. The chain links TRBV27 to TRBJ2-1, with 11 bases identical to TRBD2. Germline V gene lookup returns CDR1 MNHEY and CDR2 SMNVEV (reference sequence). Trimming at V came to 5 bases and at J to 5 bases, leaving 5 bases not matched to a gene. The length of the CDR3 is 15 residues.

The chain employs TRBV18 and TRBJ2-1; no firm D call. CDR1 KGHSH and CDR2 LQKENI come from the germline V gene. The V end lost 3 bases, the J end lost 5 bases, and 11 bases lay between the germline ends. This CDR3 spans 14 amino acids. CDR3 nucleotides: TGTGCCAGCTCACCTACCCCGACCGACAATGAGCAGTTCTTC. It encodes CASSPTPTDNEQFF.

The CDR3 sequence is CASSRTTGTASLGEQYF. Written as DNA, the CDR3 is TGTGCCAGCAGTCGAACGACCGGGACGGCCTCACTGGGCGAGCAGTACTTC. The chain joins TRBV7-2 to TRBJ2-7; D tentatively reads TRBD1 or TRBD2 (5 bases each). Trimming pared 6 bases from V and 6 bases from J, leaving 27 bases between. The CDR3 extends over 17 amino acids. Germline V lookup: CDR1 SGHTA, CDR2 FQGNSA.

The chain employs TRBV6-5 and TRBJ2-3, with D perhaps TRBD2 (5 bases). This CDR3 has 15 amino acids. CDR1 is MNHEY, CDR2 SVGAGI, per germline. V was clipped by 6 bases and J by 6 bases, with 19 bases between them. The DNA for the CDR3 is TGTGCCAGCAGGACCTGGAAAGGAGGCTCCGATACGCAGTATTTT. This codes for CASRTWKGGSDTQYF.

In its sample, this clonotype was seen a few times. This sequence joins TRBV5-6 and TRBJ1-2; possible D gene TRBD1, 6 bases. Germline V gene sequence: CDR1 SGHDT, CDR2 YYEEEE. Trimming took off 2 bases at V and 9 bases at J, with 14 bases between the two ends. The CDR3 runs to 13 residues. Here the CDR3 DNA reads TGTGCCAGCAGCTTACACAGGGCAAGAAGCTACACCTTC. Translated: CASSLHRARSYTF.

This clonotype was detected only a few times. The chain combines TRBV6-1 with TRBJ2-3; TRBD2 aligns across 10 bases. This CDR3 has 16 residues. The ends lost 4 bases at V and 4 bases at J; junction bases unmatched: 8. Germline V CDR1 and CDR2: MNHNS, SASEGT. In DNA, the CDR3 is TGTGCCAGCAGTGTTCTAAGCGGGGGGGCCGCAGATACGCAGTATTTT. Its protein is CASSVLSGGAADTQYF.

The gene calls are TRBV4-3 and TRBJ2-7; D is perhaps TRBD1 (6 bases). The CDR3 totals 13 residues. V was cut by 4 bases and J by 4 bases, with 11 bases left in between. The germline V gene encodes CDR1 LGHNA and CDR2 YSLEER. DNA for the CDR3: TGCGCCAGCAGCCTAAAACAGGGTTACGAGCAGTACTTC. This sequence encodes CASSLKQGYEQYF.

This chain links TRBV5-6 with TRBJ1-5, with TRBD1 identical over 12 bases. Germline V gives CDR1 SGHDT, CDR2 YYEEEE. V shed 4 bases, J shed 5 bases, and the junction held 10 bases outside the gene matches. The CDR3 has 17 residues. CDR3 sequence reads: CASSATGTGGPDQPQHF. CDR3 coding DNA: TGTGCCAGCAGCGCGACCGGGACAGGGGGCCCGGATCAGCCCCAGCATTTT.

This clonotype was seen only a few times. This chain connects TRBV24-1 to TRBJ1-3; D unclear. This CDR3 comprises 14 residues. Trimming left V 6 bases short and J 4 bases short, with 12 bases between. Per the germline V gene, CDR1 is KGHDR and CDR2 is SFDVKD. CDR3 DNA: TGTGCCACCAGTTCAGGACTGACGGGAAACACCATATATTTT. Its translation: CATSSGLTGNTIYF.

The chain links TRBV18 to TRBJ2-3; weak D call: TRBD2 (6 bases). CDR3 length equals 17 residues. Germline V CDR1 and CDR2: KGHSH, LQKENI. V lost 1 base and J lost 4, with 18 bases in between. The DNA for the CDR3 is TGTGCCAGCTCACCACGAGTCTCTGATAGCGGCCCAGATACGCAGTATTTT. Translated, it gives CASSPRVSDSGPDTQYF.

The DNA of the CDR3 is TGTGCCTGGAGTAGGGGGGGAAACACCATATATTTT. It is translated as CAWSRGGNTIYF. The rearrangement joins TRBV30 to TRBJ1-3; TRBD1 might be the D (6 bases). The CDR3 loop spans 12 amino acids. The V gene's germline CDR1 is GTSNPN and CDR2 SVGIG (reference sequence). V was shortened by 2 bases and J by 4 bases, with 6 bases between the two germline ends.